The 26 T cell receptor beta chains below all came from one sample that was sequenced in a study of OX40 agonist ivuxolimab in advanced cancers. Generated by immunoSEQ multiplex PCR, the TCRdb table keeps only in-frame clones and is missing some. The table includes around 50,000 clones, about three quarters detected once. Here the sequenced sample was CD4+ or CD8+ T cells sorted from blood, taken in a trial of the OX40 agonist ivuxolimab. Receptors originate from an adult with an advanced solid tumor such as melanoma, head and neck, liver or kidney cancer.

The V and J genes are TRBV5-1 and TRBJ2-7; no clear D gene. CDR1 and CDR2 (germline): SGHRS, YFSETQ. Trimming cost V 2 bases and J 2 bases, with 11 bases left between them. There are 14 residues in the CDR3. The CDR3 nucleotides read TGCGCCAGCAGCTTCGGACCTATAGCCTACGAGCAGTACTTC. The encoded protein is CASSFGPIAYEQYF.

The gene calls are TRBV5-6 and TRBJ2-2; 11 bases match TRBD1. V trimming: 4 bases; J trimming: 4 bases; junction bases outside the gene matches: 3. This CDR3 has 15 amino acids. Germline lookup yields CDR1 SGHDT and CDR2 YYEEEE. The CDR3 spells CASSPGTGGTGELFF. In DNA form, the CDR3 reads TGTGCCAGCAGCCCCGGGACAGGGGGCACCGGGGAGCTGTTTTTT.

There are many counts of this clone. The rearrangement uses TRBV7-2 and TRBJ2-7; D remains ambiguous. Germline assignment: CDR1 SGHTA and CDR2 FQGNSA. The CDR3 totals 15 residues. V lost 4 bases and J lost 12, with 25 bases in between. CDR3 protein: CASSSYSDANYLRYF. DNA for the CDR3: TGTGCCAGCAGCTCCTACTCGGATGCCAATTATTTGCGGTACTTC.

The rearrangement links TRBV9 to TRBJ2-7, with D perhaps matching TRBD1 or TRBD2 (5 bases each). The CDR3 sequence is 15 residues long. Trimming cost V 0 bases and J 2 bases, with 12 bases left between them. Germline V gene sequence: CDR1 SGDLS, CDR2 YYNGEE. The CDR3 coding sequence is TGTGCCAGCAGCGTAGACCCCGGGGCTACCTACGAGCAGTACTTC. This translates into CASSVDPGATYEQYF.

The V call is TRBV6-5, the J call TRBJ2-3; possibly TRBD1 for D (5 bases). The CDR3 contains 15 residues. Looked up from germline, CDR1 is MNHEY and CDR2 is SVGAGI. Trimming shortened V by 6 bases and J by 4 bases, and 17 bases separated the two germline ends. CDR3 sequence (DNA): TGTGCCAGCAGGGACACATTCCTCACAGCAGATACGCAGTATTTT. It translates to CASRDTFLTADTQYF.

Notes on this clone: This sample also contains other DNA sequences that code for the same CDR3. The V and J genes are TRBV30 and TRBJ1-4, with 7 bases aligning to TRBD1. Germline V gives CDR1 GTSNPN, CDR2 SVGIG (reference sequence). CDR3 size: 13 residues. V trimming: 4 bases; J trimming: 8 bases; junction bases outside the gene matches: 7. The CDR3, as DNA: TGTGCCTGGAAGGAGGGGGCGGGCGAAAAACTGTTTTTT. Encoded protein: CAWKEGAGEKLFF. Supplemented by reference TRBV30 and TRBJ1-4, the full variable domain reads SQTIHQWPATLVQPVGSPLSLECTVEGTSNPNLYWYRQAAGRGLQLLFYSVGIGQISSEVPQNLSASRPQDRQFILSSKKLLLSDSGFYLCAWKEGAGEKLFFGSGTQLSVL.

The gene calls are TRBV6-5 and TRBJ2-7; 9 bases match TRBD1. The germline V gene encodes CDR1 MNHEY and CDR2 SVGAGI. This CDR3 contains 15 residues. V dropped 5 bases and J dropped 1; count of bases not matched to a gene: 6. The DNA for the CDR3 is TGTGCCAGCAGTAGGGGACAGGGTCAGTCCTACGAGCAGTACTTC. Translated: CASSRGQGQSYEQYF.

The chain joins TRBV7-9 to TRBJ2-3; the match to TRBD2 covers 8 bases. CDR3 length equals 16 residues. V shed 5 bases and J 0 bases; nucleotides not matched to a gene: 7. Germline V gene lookup returns CDR1 SEHNR and CDR2 FQNEAQ (reference sequence). The chain's CDR3 is CASSITSGASTDTQYF. DNA for the CDR3: TGTGCCAGCAGCATTACTAGCGGTGCTAGCACAGATACGCAGTATTTT.

The rearrangement links TRBV5-4 to TRBJ2-3; D may be TRBD2 (5 bases). This CDR3 has 14 amino acids. V was trimmed by 0 bases and J by 2 bases, leaving 7 bases between them. In germline, CDR1 is SGHNT, CDR2 YYREEE (reference sequence). The CDR3 here is CASSLAGYTDTQYF. For the CDR3, the DNA is TGTGCCAGCAGCTTGGCGGGATACACAGATACGCAGTATTTT.

This clone was seen more than once but under ten times. At one boundary the junction diverges from the germline segment, which might be a read error. The genes are TRBV9 and TRBJ2-3; 14 positions match TRBD2. The germline V gene encodes CDR1 SGDLS and CDR2 YYNGEE. CDR3 size: 13 residues. The CDR3 DNA reads TGTGCCAGCAGCGAGGGGACTAGCGGGAGTTTGGATTTT. Residues: CASSEGTSGSLDF.

The chain couples TRBV29-1 to TRBJ1-2, with D uncertain. The CDR3 covers 13 residues. The germline V gene encodes CDR1 SQVTM and CDR2 ANQGSEA. V was pared by 6 bases and J by 2 bases, with 13 bases between. The CDR3 region has the DNA TGCAGCGTCACACAGACGGGGAACTATGGCTACACCTTC. Its translation: CSVTQTGNYGYTF. The variable domain in full, with the rest retrieved from reference TRBV29-1 and TRBJ1-2, is SAVISQKPSRDICQRGTSLTIQCQVDSQVTMMFWYRQQPGQSLTLIATANQGSEATYESGFVIDKFPISRPNLTFSTLTVSNMSPEDSSIYLCSVTQTGNYGYTFGSGTRLTVV.

This clone was detected only once. The chain links TRBV12-5 to TRBJ2-4; 11 nucleotides agree with TRBD1. From germline, CDR1 is LGHNT and CDR2 FRNRAP. The junction had 5 bases not matched to a gene; V was cut back by 1 base and J by 9 bases. This CDR3 has 15 amino acids. The CDR3, as DNA: TGTGCTAGTGGTTTGGGATCGGGACAGGGGGTCATTCAGTACTTC. It translates to CASGLGSGQGVIQYF.

Written as DNA, the CDR3 is TGTGCCAGCACCAATCAGGGGAATTCACCCCTCCACTTT. This codes for CASTNQGNSPLHF. The chain recombines TRBV9 with TRBJ1-6, with D perhaps TRBD1 (6 bases). Trimming took 6 bases from V and 7 from J, leaving 11 bases between them. The CDR3 has 13 residues. Germline lookup yields CDR1 SGDLS and CDR2 YYNGEE.

The rearrangement links TRBV7-8 to TRBJ1-6, with 7 positions matching TRBD1. Germline V lookup: CDR1 SGHVS, CDR2 FQNEAQ. V lost 0 bases and J lost 3; bases outside the gene matches: 8. The CDR3 runs 18 residues. CDR3 sequence (DNA): TGTGCCAGCAGCTTAGCGGGACAGTCCTTTAACTATAATTCACCCCTCCACTTT. This translates into CASSLAGQSFNYNSPLHF.

This clone was counted a single time. This chain links TRBV18 with TRBJ1-1, with D possibly matching TRBD1 (5 bases). Trimming stripped 0 bases from V and 6 bases from J, with 14 bases between. The germline V gene has CDR1 KGHSH and CDR2 LQKENI. This CDR3 comprises 15 residues. The CDR3 reads CASSPPYFREAEAFF. The CDR3 DNA is TGTGCCAGCTCACCACCATATTTCAGGGAGGCTGAAGCTTTCTTT.

The rearrangement links TRBV7-9 to TRBJ2-7; TRBD2 might be the D (6 bases). This CDR3 comprises 15 residues. Trimming removed 4 bases at V and 0 bases at J, with 13 bases between. Germline CDR1 is SEHNR and CDR2 is FQNEAQ (reference sequence). CDR3 DNA: TGTGCCAGCAGCTCCGGGACTCCAAGCTCCTACGAGCAGTACTTC. This encodes CASSSGTPSSYEQYF.

The CDR3, as DNA: TGCGCCAGCAGCTTGGCTTATAGCGGGGCCACAGATACGCAGTATTTT. Translation gives CASSLAYSGATDTQYF. The rearrangement joins TRBV5-1 to TRBJ2-3; 8 bases map to TRBD2. Germline-derived CDR1 and CDR2 are SGHRS and YFSETQ. V lost 0 bases and J lost 2; bases outside the gene matches: 5. The CDR3 length is 16 residues.

The J gene is TRBJ2-7, the V gene TRBV6-1; possible D gene TRBD1, 7 bases. CDR1 and CDR2 from the germline V gene are MNHNS and SASEGT. The CDR3 is 13 residues long. Trimming left V 6 bases short and J 4 bases short, with 13 bases between. CDR3 in DNA: TGTGCCAGCAGGTCGACAGGGACTTACGAGCAGTACTTC. This codes for CASRSTGTYEQYF.

This clone came up once. The J gene is TRBJ2-3, the V gene TRBV5-1, with 9 nucleotides matching TRBD2. The V and J ends lost 2 bases and 0 bases, in that order; junction bases with no gene match: 4. The CDR3 length is 16 residues. Per the germline V gene, CDR1 is SGHRS and CDR2 is YFSETQ. Here the CDR3 DNA reads TGCGCCAGCAGCTTTACTAGCGGGTACAGCACAGATACGCAGTATTTT. Protein sequence: CASSFTSGYSTDTQYF.

This chain links TRBV5-1 with TRBJ1-2, with 7 bases identical to TRBD1. Looked up from germline, CDR1 is SGHRS and CDR2 is YFSETQ. This CDR3 region has 14 residues. V shed 4 bases and J 5 bases; nucleotides not matched to a gene: 8. The CDR3 loop reads CASSANRGDYGYTF. The DNA for the CDR3 is TGCGCCAGCAGCGCAAACAGGGGTGATTATGGCTACACCTTC.

The chain combines TRBV6-5 with TRBJ1-1; D is ambiguous. Germline assignment: CDR1 MNHEY and CDR2 SVGAGI. CDR3 size: 14 residues. The V end was cut by 4 bases, the J end by 1 base, with 10 bases between. This CDR3 reads CASSWLPTNTEAFF. CDR3 nucleotide sequence: TGTGCCAGCAGTTGGCTTCCTACGAACACTGAAGCTTTCTTT.

J is TRBJ1-6 and V is TRBV7-2; D remains unclear. CDR3 size: 16 residues. With 0 bases removed from V and 5 bases from J, the gap between germline ends came to 11 bases. CDR1 and CDR2 from the germline V gene are SGHTA and FQGNSA. CDR3 protein: CASSLASALNNSPLHF. In DNA form, the CDR3 reads TGTGCCAGCAGCTTAGCCAGCGCTCTCAATAATTCACCCCTCCACTTT. The whole variable domain, remainder taken from reference TRBV7-2 and TRBJ1-6, is GAGVSQSPSNKVTEKGKDVELRCDPISGHTALYWYRQSLGQGLEFLIYFQGNSAPDKSGLPSDRFSAERTGGSVSTLTIQRTQQEDSAVYLCASSLASALNNSPLHFGNGTRLTVT.

The gene calls are TRBV20-1 and TRBJ2-1; possible D gene TRBD1, 5 bases. This CDR3 comprises 11 residues. Trimming cost V 6 bases and J 10 bases, with 13 bases left between them. The germline CDR1 and CDR2 sequences are DFQATT and SNEGSKA (reference sequence). The CDR3 is CSAEGVDEQFF. The CDR3, as DNA: TGCAGTGCAGAAGGGGTAGACGAGCAGTTCTTC.

This rearrangement joins TRBV11-2 to TRBJ2-3; D possibly corresponds to TRBD1 (6 bases). V was clipped by 4 bases and J by 6 bases, with 14 bases between them. The CDR3 has 14 amino acids. The germline gives CDR1 SGHAT, CDR2 FQNNGV. CDR3 protein: CASSSSQGPDTQYF. CDR3 DNA sequence: TGTGCCAGCAGCTCTAGTCAGGGGCCCGATACGCAGTATTTT.

This CDR3 is CASSLSVGDRAFYEQYF. The CDR3 DNA reads TGTGCCAGCAGTTTATCGGTAGGGGACAGGGCCTTCTACGAGCAGTACTTC. V and J are TRBV27 and TRBJ2-7, with 9 bases aligning to TRBD1. The germline V gene has CDR1 MNHEY and CDR2 SMNVEV (reference sequence). The CDR3 spans 17 residues. V lost 0 bases, J lost 3 bases, and 9 bases stayed unmatched.

This CDR3 reads CASSFWTGGSYEQYF. CDR3 DNA: TGTGCCAGCAGCTTTTGGACAGGGGGCTCCTACGAGCAGTACTTC. This chain joins TRBV5-6 and TRBJ2-7, with 10 bases aligning to TRBD1. CDR1 is SGHDT, CDR2 YYEEEE, per germline. Trimming at V came to 2 bases and at J to 0 bases, leaving 2 bases not matched to a gene. The CDR3 covers 15 residues.